A single T cell receptor beta chain is shown here with its context. These data are taken from a study of blood T cell repertoires in COVID-19. The ends lost 3 bases at V and 8 bases at J; junction bases unmatched: 6. CDR1 and CDR2 (germline): KGHDR, SFDVKD. The CDR3 length is 15 residues. Data came from immunoSEQ multiplex PCR; TCRdb stores just in-frame clones and leaves some out. The sample consists of 260,000 or so clones, just over 85% of them appearing once. This sequence was found in a man aged 18 to 30 who had recovered from COVID-19. The chain employs TRBV24-1 and TRBJ1-4; 9 bases are a match to TRBD1. Sample: PBMCs or T cells enriched from blood (not recorded which). In nucleotides, the CDR3 is TGTGCCACCAGTGATGCGGGACAGGGAAACGAAAAACTGTTTTTT. Translated: CATSDAGQGNEKLFF.